This TCR beta chain was captured in a study of T cell responses to AZD1222 COVID-19 vaccine. Whole-study findings and limits: Donors were mostly white British, more females; clonal diversity possibly underestimated. Vaccine-associated CD4 TCRs spanned spike, dominant at 160-218 and 743-854.

TCRdb's table, derived via immunoSEQ multiplex PCR, lists solely in-frame clones and lacks some. Of just over 95,000 clones listed, roughly 91% were seen once; the top ten hold around 3.5%. As concerns this clone: Its antigen is undetermined.

Sample: peripheral blood, taken on day 0 of AZD1222 vaccination. The receptor was isolated from an adult in good health.

The CDR3 protein is CASSYARDQPQHF. The CDR3, as DNA: TGTGCCAGCAGTTACGCGCGGGACCAGCCCCAGCATTTT. V usage is TRBV6-5 and J usage is TRBJ1-5, with a weak D call TRBD1 (5 bases). The CDR3 spans 13 residues. Between the trimmed V and J ends, which lost 2 bases and 7 bases, there was a span of 9 bases. Germline loops: CDR1 MNHEY, CDR2 SVGAGI.